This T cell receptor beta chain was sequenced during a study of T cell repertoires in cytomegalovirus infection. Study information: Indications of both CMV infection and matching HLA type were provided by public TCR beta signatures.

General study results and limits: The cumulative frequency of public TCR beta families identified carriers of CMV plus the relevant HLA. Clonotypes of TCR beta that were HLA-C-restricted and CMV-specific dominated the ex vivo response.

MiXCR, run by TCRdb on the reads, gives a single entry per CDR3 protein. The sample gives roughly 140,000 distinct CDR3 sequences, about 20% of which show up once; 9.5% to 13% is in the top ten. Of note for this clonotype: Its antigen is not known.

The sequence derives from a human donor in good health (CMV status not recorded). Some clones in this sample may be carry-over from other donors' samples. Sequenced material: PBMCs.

Here the CDR3 DNA reads TGTGCCAGCAGCCCCAATGGACAGGGACCCTACGAGCAGTACTTC. Translation gives CASSPNGQGPYEQYF. The chain has TRBV7-9 and TRBJ2-7; TRBD1 matches 8 bases. Trimming cost V 5 bases and J 2 bases; bases outside gene matches: 8. Germline-derived CDR1 and CDR2 are SEHNR and FQNEAQ (reference sequence). The CDR3 is made up of 15 amino acids.